The clone carrying this T cell receptor (beta chain) was counted at least ten times. Individual cDNA molecules were tagged with unique molecular identifiers, the study reported. TCRdb passed the 5' RACE reads through MiXCR, listing each CDR3 protein once. This sample yields approximately 40,000 distinct CDR3 sequences, of which under 7.5% are seen a single time; roughly 20% belongs to the top ten. These data are taken from a study of early T cells in non-severe SARS-CoV-2 infection. Trimming stripped 6 bases from V and 3 bases from J, with 11 bases between. Germline V lookup: CDR1 MNHEY, CDR2 SVGEGT. The CDR3 sequence is 13 residues long.

The receptor's source is an adult who was a healthcare worker with PCR-confirmed SARS-CoV-2 infection or an uninfected control (not recorded which). This sample comprised whole blood, obtained at baseline. The chain carries TRBV6-2 or TRBV6-3 and TRBJ1-1; D is unclear. The CDR3 here is CASSRHGDTEAFF. The CDR3 coding sequence is TGTGCCAGCAGCCGACACGGGGACACTGAAGCTTTCTTT.